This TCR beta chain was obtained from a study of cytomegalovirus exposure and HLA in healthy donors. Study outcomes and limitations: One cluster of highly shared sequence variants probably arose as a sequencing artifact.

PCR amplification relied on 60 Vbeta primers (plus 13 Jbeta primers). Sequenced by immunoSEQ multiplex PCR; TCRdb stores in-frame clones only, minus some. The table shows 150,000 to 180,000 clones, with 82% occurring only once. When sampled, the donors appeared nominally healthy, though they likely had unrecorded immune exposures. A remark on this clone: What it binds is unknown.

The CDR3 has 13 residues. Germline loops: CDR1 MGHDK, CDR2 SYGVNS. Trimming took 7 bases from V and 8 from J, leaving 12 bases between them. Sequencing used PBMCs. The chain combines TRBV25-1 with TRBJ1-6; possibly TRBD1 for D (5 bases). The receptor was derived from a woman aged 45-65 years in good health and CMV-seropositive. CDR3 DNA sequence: TGTGCCAGCAAGGGGTTCGTTGATTCACCCCTCCACTTT. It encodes CASKGFVDSPLHF.